These 14 T cell receptor beta chains were sequenced from one sample in a study of cytomegalovirus exposure and HLA in healthy donors. Primers included in the PCR were 60 Vbeta and 13 Jbeta primers. Produced via immunoSEQ multiplex PCR; TCRdb's table is partial and in-frame only. Of about 120,000 clones listed, about 61% are singletons. Source material: PBMCs. Receptors were obtained from a man aged 18-30 years in good health and CMV-seropositive.

V is TRBV7-2 and J is TRBJ2-7; D gene uncertain. The CDR3 is 14 amino acids. In germline, CDR1 is SGHTA, CDR2 FQGNSA. V was clipped by 7 bases and J by 4 bases, with 17 bases between them. The CDR3: CASTREVAAYEQYF. As DNA, the CDR3 is TGTGCCAGCACCAGAGAGGTGGCAGCATACGAGCAGTACTTC. Together with reference TRBV7-2 and TRBJ2-7, the CDR3 gives the full variable domain: GAGVSQSPSNKVTEKGKDVELRCDPISGHTALYWYRQSLGQGLEFLIYFQGNSAPDKSGLPSDRFSAERTGGSVSTLTIQRTQQEDSAVYLCASTREVAAYEQYFGPGTRLTVT.

V usage is TRBV10-3 and J usage is TRBJ2-5; 7 nucleotides align to TRBD2. This CDR3 spans 10 amino acids. The germline V gene encodes CDR1 ENHRY and CDR2 SYGVKD. J was trimmed by 9 bases and V by 8 bases; bases with no gene match: 3. As DNA, the CDR3 is TGTGCCATCGGGGGGGTGGCCCAGTACTTC. It codes for CAIGGVAQYF.

There are a few counts of this clone. J is TRBJ1-1 and V is TRBV10-1; D remains ambiguous. Trimming pared 3 bases from V and 4 bases from J, leaving 9 bases between. Germline V lookup: CDR1 WNHNN, CDR2 SYGVQD (reference sequence). This CDR3 is 13 amino acids long. The DNA of the CDR3 is TGCGCCAGCAGTGACGTATGGGCCACTGAAGCTTTCTTT. Protein: CASSDVWATEAFF.

This chain connects TRBV29-1 to TRBJ2-1, with 9 bases matching TRBD1. This CDR3 is built from 15 residues. The V gene end was trimmed by 7 bases and the J gene end by 6 bases; junction bases not matched to a gene: 13. The germline V gene encodes CDR1 SQVTM and CDR2 ANQGSEA. CDR3 DNA: TGCAGCGCTCCCCGTACAGGGGGCTTACCCAATGAGCAGTTCTTC. Protein sequence: CSAPRTGGLPNEQFF.

The chain carries TRBV6-6 and TRBJ2-1, with 7 bases aligning to TRBD1. Germline CDR1 is MNHNY and CDR2 is SVGAGI (reference sequence). This CDR3 is built from 13 residues. V lost 2 bases, J lost 11 bases, and 6 bases stayed unmatched. The CDR3 sequence: CASSYGTDYKQFF. The CDR3 bases are TGTGCCAGCAGTTACGGGACAGACTATAAGCAGTTCTTC.

The gene calls are TRBV5-1 and TRBJ2-3; D is perhaps TRBD1 (5 bases). V gave up 5 bases and J gave up 0 bases, with 19 bases separating them. Germline V gene lookup returns CDR1 SGHRS and CDR2 YFSETQ. There are 17 residues in the CDR3. In DNA, the CDR3 is TGCGCCAGCAGACCCATCGGACAAGGATCTAGCACAGATACGCAGTATTTT. Protein product: CASRPIGQGSSTDTQYF.

The chain links TRBV15 to TRBJ2-3; 9 nucleotides agree with TRBD2. CDR1 and CDR2 (germline): LNHNV, YYDKDF (reference sequence). The junction had 9 bases not matched to a gene; V was cut back by 1 base and J by 7 bases. The CDR3 has 16 residues. In DNA, the CDR3 is TGTGCCACCAGCAGAGGATTTAGCGGGGGACAAAATACGCAGTATTTT. Encoded protein: CATSRGFSGGQNTQYF.

V is TRBV7-9 and J is TRBJ2-7, with 8 bases matching TRBD2. This CDR3 region has 16 residues. V lost 1 base to trimming and J lost 3 bases; unmatched junction nucleotides: 8. CDR1 is SEHNR, CDR2 FQNEAQ, per germline (reference sequence). This CDR3 reads CASSLVGGALNYEQYF. As DNA, the CDR3 is TGTGCCAGCAGCTTAGTCGGGGGGGCCCTTAACTACGAGCAGTACTTC.

V is TRBV28 and J is TRBJ1-3, with a weak D call TRBD1 (5 bases). Trimming cost V 7 bases and J 5 bases, with 12 bases left between them. The germline CDR1 and CDR2 sequences are MDHEN and SYDVKM. The CDR3 sequence is 13 residues long. The CDR3 DNA follows: TGTGCCAGCATAGGGCGGGGCAGAAACACCATATATTTT. This codes for CASIGRGRNTIYF. Full variable domain (rest looked up from reference TRBV28 and TRBJ1-3): DVKVTQSSRYLVKRTGEKVFLECVQDMDHENMFWYRQDPGLGLRLIYFSYDVKMKEKGDIPEGYSVSREKKERFSLILESASTNQTSMYLCASIGRGRNTIYFGEGSWLTVV.

The V gene is TRBV29-1, the J gene TRBJ2-7; possible D gene TRBD1, 6 bases. Germline CDR1 reads SQVTM; CDR2 reads ANQGSEA. V lost 0 bases and J 4 bases, leaving 10 bases between the germline ends. The CDR3 extends over 13 amino acids. The CDR3 coding sequence is TGCAGCGTTGAAGAGGGGGCGCGGTACGAGCAGTACTTC. This encodes CSVEEGARYEQYF.

The chain joins TRBV27 to TRBJ1-1, with D perhaps TRBD1 (5 bases). Germline lookup yields CDR1 MNHEY and CDR2 SMNVEV (reference sequence). V lost 3 bases and J 7 bases, leaving 12 bases between the germline ends. The CDR3 has 13 residues. The chain's CDR3 is CASSFGGKNEAFF. The CDR3 DNA follows: TGTGCCAGCAGTTTTGGGGGGAAGAATGAAGCTTTCTTT.

The rearrangement uses TRBV7-2 and TRBJ2-5; a weak D match, TRBD2 (6 bases). This CDR3 region has 14 residues. CDR1 is SGHTA and CDR2 is FQGNSA in the germline V gene. V shed 4 bases and J shed 4 bases, with 13 bases lying between them. The CDR3 loop is CASSYGFGGETQYF. The CDR3 DNA reads as TGTGCCAGCAGCTATGGTTTCGGGGGAGAGACCCAGTACTTC.

V is TRBV30 and J is TRBJ1-1; D may be TRBD1 (5 bases). V was clipped by 0 bases and J by 3 bases, with 8 bases between them. There are 13 residues in the CDR3. CDR1 is GTSNPN, CDR2 SVGIG, per germline (reference sequence). CDR3 in DNA: TGTGCCTGGAGTGTGCAGGGCGACACTGAAGCTTTCTTT. Residues: CAWSVQGDTEAFF.

The chain recombines TRBV27 with TRBJ2-4, with no clear D. The CDR3 consists of 12 residues. Germline V gene data show CDR1 as MNHEY and CDR2 as SMNVEV (reference sequence). With 6 bases removed from V and 9 bases from J, the gap between germline ends came to 12 bases. The chain's CDR3 is CASSPTRGIQYF. The CDR3 DNA sequence: TGTGCCAGCAGCCCCACCAGAGGCATTCAGTACTTC.